This TCR beta chain comes out of a study of OX40 agonist ivuxolimab in advanced cancers. Study at large: Cohort: roughly 79% men, mean age about 60, aged roughly 23 to 90.

Findings and caveats of the study: Researchers report that CD8+ T cells had, on average, more expanded clones than CD4+.

The CDR3 has 17 residues. The V gene end was trimmed by 6 bases and the J gene end by 6 bases; junction bases not matched to a gene: 13. Germline loops: CDR1 KGHSH, CDR2 LQKENI. Sequencing was performed with immunoSEQ multiplex PCR; in TCRdb, only in-frame clones are kept and a portion is missing. Here the sample spans 30,000 to 35,000 clones, 65% to 75% being singletons. Concerning this clone: Its antigen is as yet unknown.

The receptor was derived from an adult with an advanced solid tumor such as melanoma, head and neck, liver or kidney cancer. The sequencing used CD4+ or CD8+ T cells sorted from blood, collected in a trial of the OX40 agonist ivuxolimab. The genes are TRBV18 and TRBJ2-1; 11 bases are shared with TRBD1. This CDR3 is CASSPMIRTGGFNEQFF. The CDR3 region has the DNA TGTGCCAGCTCCCCGATGATTCGGACAGGGGGCTTCAATGAGCAGTTCTTC.